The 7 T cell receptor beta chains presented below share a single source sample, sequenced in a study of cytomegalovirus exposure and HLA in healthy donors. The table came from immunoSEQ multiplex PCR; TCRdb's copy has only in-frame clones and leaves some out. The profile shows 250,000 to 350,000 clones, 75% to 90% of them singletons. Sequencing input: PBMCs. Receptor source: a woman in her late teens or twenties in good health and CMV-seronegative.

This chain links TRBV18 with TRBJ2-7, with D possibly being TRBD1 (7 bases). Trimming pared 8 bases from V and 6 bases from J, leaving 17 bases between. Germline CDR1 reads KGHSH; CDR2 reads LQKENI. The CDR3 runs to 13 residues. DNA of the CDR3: TGTGCCAGCCGCGGGACAGCGATACTCGAGCAGTACTTC. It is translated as CASRGTAILEQYF.

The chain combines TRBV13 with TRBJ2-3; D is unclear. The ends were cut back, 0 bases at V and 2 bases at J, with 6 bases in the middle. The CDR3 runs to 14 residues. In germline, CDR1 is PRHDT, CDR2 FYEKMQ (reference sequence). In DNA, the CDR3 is TGTGCCAGCAGCTTAGGGCAGGTCACAGATACGCAGTATTTT. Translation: CASSLGQVTDTQYF.

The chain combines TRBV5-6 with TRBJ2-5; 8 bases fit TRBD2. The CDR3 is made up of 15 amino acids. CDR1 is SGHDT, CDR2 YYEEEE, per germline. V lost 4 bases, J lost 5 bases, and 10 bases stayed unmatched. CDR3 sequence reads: CASSTPSSGLETQYF. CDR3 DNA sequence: TGTGCCAGCAGCACCCCGTCTAGCGGGTTGGAGACCCAGTACTTC.

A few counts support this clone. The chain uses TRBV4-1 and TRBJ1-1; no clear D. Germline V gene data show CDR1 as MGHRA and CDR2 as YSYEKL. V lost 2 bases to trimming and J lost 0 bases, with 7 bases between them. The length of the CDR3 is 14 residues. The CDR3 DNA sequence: TGCGCCAGCAGCCAAACGAACATGAACACTGAAGCTTTCTTT. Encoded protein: CASSQTNMNTEAFF.

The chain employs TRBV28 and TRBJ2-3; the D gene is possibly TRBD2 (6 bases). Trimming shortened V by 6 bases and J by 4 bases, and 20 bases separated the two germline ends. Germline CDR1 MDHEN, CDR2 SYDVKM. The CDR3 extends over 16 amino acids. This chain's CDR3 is CASRSAGSEGADTQYF. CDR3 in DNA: TGTGCCAGCAGGAGCGCGGGGAGCGAGGGAGCAGATACGCAGTATTTT.

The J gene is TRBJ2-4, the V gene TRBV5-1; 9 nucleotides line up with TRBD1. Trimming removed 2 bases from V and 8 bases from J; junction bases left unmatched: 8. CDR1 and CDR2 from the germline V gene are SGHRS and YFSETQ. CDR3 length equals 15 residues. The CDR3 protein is CASSLGDRVPYIQYF. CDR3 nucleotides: TGCGCCAGCAGCTTAGGGGACAGGGTGCCGTACATTCAGTACTTC. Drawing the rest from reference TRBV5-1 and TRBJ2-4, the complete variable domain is KAGVTQTPRYLIKTRGQQVTLSCSPISGHRSVSWYQQTPGQGLQFLFEYFSETQRNKGNFPGRFSGRQFSNSRSEMNVSTLELGDSALYLCASSLGDRVPYIQYFGAGTRLSVL.

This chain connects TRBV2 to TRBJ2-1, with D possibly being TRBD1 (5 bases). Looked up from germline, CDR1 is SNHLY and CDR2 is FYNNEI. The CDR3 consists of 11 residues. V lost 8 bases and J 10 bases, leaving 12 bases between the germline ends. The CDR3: CASRETEEQFF. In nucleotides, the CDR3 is TGTGCCAGCCGAGAGACAGAGGAGCAGTTCTTC.